This T cell receptor beta chain emerged from a study of cytomegalovirus exposure and HLA in healthy donors (dated by TCRdb to about 2017). General notes on the study: In an earlier analysis of some 610 of the donors, 250 to 350 Gb of sequence data and 100 million or so unique TCR beta sequences from 150 million to 200 million T cells were reported. Approximately 330 gigabases of sequencing data and about 92 million unique TCR sequences made up an early release that covered around 640 HLA-typed donors. The genetic ancestry cluster associated with self-reported Caucasian donors included about 81% of the approximately 400 genotyped donors. The study aimed to test whether signatures of past pathogen exposure could be identified by cataloging public T cell receptors. Using immunosequencing, the study profiled T cell repertoires from 666 subjects and related those repertoires to cytomegalovirus serostatus. Along with the roughly 670-subject first cohort, a separate validation cohort of around 110 different subjects was used. The study combined high-throughput TCR immunosequencing, statistical association of individual TCRs with disease status, and machine learning to predict cytomegalovirus infection status. In a later analysis, previously published TCR beta repertoires from more than 500 donors were re-analyzed and high-resolution HLA genotyping was added so that TCR occurrence patterns could be studied. Rather than using new phenotypic data, the later analysis identified candidate immune exposures from TCR beta sequences and from how often those sequences occurred across donors. To decide whether each TCR beta V gene segment behaved as functional or pseudogenic, an earlier analysis of several hundred of the donors relied on high-throughput TCR beta sequencing. Alongside the repertoire data, information on donor age, sex, ethnicity and CMV serostatus was compiled. In a later genetic analysis, genome-wide SNP genotypes for about three fifths of the roughly 670 donors were used, and that subset was treated as a discovery cohort. Every repertoire in the discovery cohort had been generated on one and the same sequencing platform. Both class I and class II loci were covered by HLA typing, at four-digit resolution. The number of donors typed differed by locus, with about 629-630 for A, B, C, DRB1 and DQB1, approximately 500 for DQA1, 600 to 610 for DPA1, and some 450 for DPB1. Because of strong linkage in the cohort, roughly five DR-DQ haplotypes were treated as single units for association and clustering. Among about 370 genotyped donors of the cohort, an average of around 240,000 unique TCR beta nucleotide sequences was sequenced per donor, of which about 18% were non-productive. Overall results and qualifications from the work: A further reported finding was that TCR beta sequences accurately predicted the HLA-A and HLA-B alleles for most subjects in the first cohort. Correlated functional status among segregating V segments might be attributable to linkage disequilibrium, but an unknown experimental factor could not be ruled out. V-gene and J-gene trimming of TCR beta chains was associated with a missense DCLRE1C variant in a later genetic analysis, and the association was replicated in an independent cohort. HLA typing was unavailable for some donors at each locus, so association tests used only the typed subset. In an earlier analysis of 587 of the donors, most TCR beta V segments appeared in productive rearrangements about 87% or about 30% of the time, broadly matching IMGT annotations. Because the 87-base-pair reads could not distinguish some IMGT-functional V segments, including TRBV6-2 and TRBV6-3, those segments were excluded. When HLA alleles, especially DR and DQ, strongly co-occurred, TCR associations were difficult to assign to individual alleles. In this cohort, only TCR beta chains were sequenced, and detectable features were limited by the absence of alpha or paired-chain data. CMV serostatus was the only immune exposure information available for the cohort. Seventeen rarely observed V segments, including chromosome 9 orphons, were excluded from the earlier analysis of just under 600 of the donors because counts were too low. Compared with equally common non-associated chains, HLA-associated TCR beta chains in a later analysis were more clonally expanded and had lower generation probabilities. The study listed 150 to 200 TCR beta chains as associated with cytomegalovirus. A later analysis associated 15,000 or so TCR beta sequences with specific HLA alleles at a false discovery rate of 0.05. Cytomegalovirus status was reported to be diagnosed by the classifier with high specificity and sensitivity in both the original and validation cohorts. In vitro tests confirmed that a few of the cytomegalovirus-associated TCR beta chains recognize cytomegalovirus antigens. A later analysis reported that several top co-occurrence clusters appeared linked to parvovirus B19, influenza, CMV and Epstein-Barr virus. The sequencing pipeline was judged likely to have produced a cluster of highly shared sequence variants as a technical artifact. The presence/absence analyses assumed that sequencing depth was roughly uniform across donors, and that assumption may not be true. A later genetic analysis reported fewer N-insertions in productive TCRs among donors in an Asian-associated ancestry cluster than the roughly 700-donor mean. The authors suggested that the approach could potentially be extended to other disease states and immunological phenotypes. Most TCR sequences were seen in very few donors, while some public TCRs were found in many individuals. In a later analysis, TCR association rates were found to vary across HLA loci, with the most associated TCRs seen for DRB1 alleles and the fewest for HLA-C alleles. Most CMV-associated TCR beta chains appeared to be HLA-restricted in a later analysis, and the HLA associations seemed to be driven largely by CMV exposure.

V ends up 2 bases short and J 1 base short, with an unmatched junction base count of 6. From cysteine to phenylalanine, the CDR3 is 16 amino acids long. The entry retains the CDR3 DNA only, 48 bases that are in frame from base 1. CDR1 and CDR2 are drawn from the germline V gene (reference sequence): SGHNT, YYREEE. Preparation of the library involved the immunoSEQ multiplex PCR assay. A mixture of 60 forward primers for TCR Vbeta segments and 13 reverse primers for TCR Jbeta segments was used in the multiplex PCR. A multiplex PCR assay on genomic DNA amplified the CDR3 region of rearranged TCR beta genes. On the Illumina HiSeq System, the amplified TCR beta libraries were sequenced as 87-base-pair reads. From the authors' description of their analysis: A later analysis counted about 80 million unique TCR beta chains across the 500 to 850 repertoires, and around 9.9 million of these chains were shared by at least two donors. Raw reads were error-corrected and collapsed into unique sequences with a nearest-neighbor algorithm that merged closely related sequences to remove PCR and sequencing errors. CDR3 sequences were aligned to IMGT reference sequences to assign V, D and J gene segments. For a sequence to be retained, at least a six-nucleotide match to both a V gene segment and a J gene segment was required. A rearrangement counted as productive if the CDR3 had no stop codons and remained in frame with V and J, and every other rearrangement counted as non-productive. Following IMGT convention, CDR3 was defined as the stretch from the second conserved V-encoded cysteine up to the conserved J-encoded phenylalanine. Sequences without an unambiguous match to a single V gene segment were excluded from the earlier analysis of several hundred of the donors. An earlier analysis of just under 600 of the donors called V segments functional above 56.7% productive rearrangements and segregating when the between-donor standard deviation exceeded 5%. A statistical classification framework was built to diagnose cytomegalovirus status from the catalog of TCR beta chain sequences. In a later analysis, TCR nucleotide sequences were compared against IMGT/GENE-DB human TR gene sequences so that V and J genes could be assigned. In a later analysis, CDR3 sequences and most-parsimonious VDJ recombination scenarios were assigned using the TCRdist pipeline. In a later analysis, each TCR beta chain was defined by its CDR3 amino acid sequence together with its V-gene family, and reads without a unique V-gene family were excluded. A later analysis removed several hundred highly shared, low-generation-probability nucleotide sequences to deal with suspected cross-contamination and a sequencing artifact. In a later analysis, a clonal expansion index for each public chain was calculated from normalized within-repertoire ranks of inferred template counts. In a later analysis, generation probabilities were computed using a VDJ recombination model fitted to out-of-frame rearrangements, and the results were checked against IGoR. In a later analysis, hypergeometric tests were used to score TCR-TCR, TCR-HLA and TCR-CMV co-occurrence, with a repertoire-size bias correction applied to TCR pairs. In a later analysis, false discovery rates were estimated by permuting HLA or CMV assignments 20 times. A later analysis grouped co-occurring TCRs with DBSCAN, adding TCRdist sequence similarity when clustering within HLA-allele-positive subsets. Co-occurrence clustering excluded repertoires with fewer than 30,000 or more than 120,000 public chains, plus five with anomalous nucleotide sharing. TCRdb obtained this table from immuneACCESS and retained in-frame rearrangements with V and J assigned. These tables miss some clones; where compared with another copy, unresolved V genes account for less than half of the shortfall, and the remainder is unexplained. From that table come the V and J calls and clone size; the DNA was used to work out D and trimming. The table for this sample lists roughly 160,000 clones; approximately 81% of them were counted only once. The top ten hold 1% of the sample.

This clone has a handful of counts. Its binding antigen is unknown. Base qualities are not at hand, and no much larger clone is one base apart. The cohort was made up of approximately 670 healthy bone marrow donors. At the time of sampling, every cohort member was nominally healthy, though immune exposures that went unrecorded were likely present. The donor tested CMV seronegative, placing the donor among the 352 seronegative members of the cohort. A peripheral blood sample was provided by each donor, and peripheral blood mononuclear cells were used for TCR beta sequencing. The Qiagen DNeasy Blood Extraction Kit was used to extract genomic DNA from the blood cell samples.

The TCR sequence derives from a boy between 2 and 15 years old in good health and CMV-seronegative. The chain is assembled from TRBV5-4 and TRBJ2-4; 7 central bases correspond to TRBD2. The source material was PBMCs. The base sequence is TGTGCCAGCAGCTTAGGTCGGGGGGTGGCCAAAAACATTCAGTACTTC. Translated, it gives CASSLGRGVAKNIQYF.